The text below deals with one T cell receptor (beta chain). The data were taken from a study of blood T cell repertoires in COVID-19. Study at large: Samples came from the United States, Italy and Spain, spanning acute and convalescent COVID-19. PBMCs, B-cell-depleted T cells, or T cells provided the cDNA or gDNA that made up the material.

Original processing methods: Nucleated cell counts were estimated from reference gene primer amplification. Assay: immunoSEQ multiplex PCR; the TCRdb copy retains only in-frame clones and omits some. D and trimming come from the DNA, and the V and J calls and clone size come from that table. The top ten hold around 13% of the sample, which has about 100,000 clones, around 85% seen once. The clonotype comes from a human donor in a cohort sampled during active COVID-19. Source material: peripheral blood.

CDR3 coding DNA: TGTGCCACACAACGGACAGGAAGCAATCAGCCCCAGCATTTT. As protein: CATQRTGSNQPQHF. The rearrangement joins TRBV2 to TRBJ1-5, with 7 bases identical to TRBD1. J lost 1 base, V lost 10 bases, and 7 bases had no gene match. Germline CDR1 and CDR2: SNHLY and FYNNEI. The CDR3 is 14 amino acids.